These T cell receptor beta chains were read from a single sample in a study of CXCR3-negative and CXCR3-positive naive CD8 T cells. Following a re-call of the 5' RACE reads, TCRdb has one entry per CDR3 protein and lacks DNA. This listing includes about 85,000 distinct CDR3 sequences. The sequenced material came from naive CXCR3+ CD8+ T cells from blood. These receptors came from a human donor in good health. Some clones in this sample may be carry-over from other donors' samples. CDR3s include the opening cysteine and the closing phenylalanine or tryptophan.

V gene	J gene	CDR3 protein
TRBV29-1	TRBJ2-5	CSVEVITGGEETQYF
TRBV5-1	TRBJ1-1	CASSWDSLNTEAFF
TRBV12-2	TRBJ2-5	CASRRGGPTPTWETQYF
TRBV6-6	TRBJ1-3	CASSEDDGNTIYF
TRBV4-2	TRBJ1-5	CASSQEGGNQPQHF
TRBV7-9	TRBJ2-7	CASSLDGHEQYF
TRBV14	TRBJ2-3	CASSLTSGRWTDTQYF
TRBV6-5	TRBJ1-2	CASSYGGTYGYTF
TRBV20-1	TRBJ1-1	CSASPSVTEAFF
TRBV29-1	TRBJ2-5	CSVEDPLQGESGTQYF
TRBV15	TRBJ2-7	CATSPDRGSYEQYF
TRBV23-1	TRBJ2-2	CASKQQGTSGNTGELFF
TRBV6-6	TRBJ2-5	CASSLETGQVQETQYF
TRBV7-9	TRBJ1-2	CASSLVVQEPNYGYTF
TRBV6-5	TRBJ2-1	CASSSVAGGVYNEQFF
TRBV12-3/TRBV12-4	TRBJ2-1	CASRARGAADNEQFF
TRBV11-2	TRBJ2-2	CASSLVPWQGPNTGELFF
TRBV16	TRBJ2-1	CASSQSQGDNEQFF
TRBV7-8	TRBJ1-5	CASSGQTSNQPQHF
TRBV7-8	TRBJ1-5	CASSFEARYNQPQHF
TRBV29-1	TRBJ2-7	CSAETAGPAEQYF
TRBV7-9	TRBJ2-1	CASTLGLAGGGEQFF
TRBV28	TRBJ2-3	CASSPQGPTDTQYF
TRBV4-3	TRBJ2-3	CASSLTSGGEVDTQYF